Listed here is a single T cell receptor (beta chain). No antigen is known for it. Repertoires were generated with immunoSEQ multiplex PCR, while TCRdb's copy carries only in-frame clones and drops some. This table has roughly 130,000 clones, just under 80% appearing once. Time point defined: week 11, during vaccination. Each dose of the vaccine consisted of 300 ug of mutant IDH1 20-mer peptide, with topical imiquimod. V was pared by 1 base and J by 8 bases, with 6 bases of the junction left unmatched. The V gene's germline CDR1 is SGHTA and CDR2 FQGNSA. The CDR3 totals 15 residues. This sample was taken from a study of a mutant IDH1 vaccine in newly diagnosed glioma. Across the study: Following radiotherapy alone, or alongside temozolomide cycles, vaccination was started after an interval of 4-6 weeks.

General study findings and limits: In around 93% of patients, immune responses induced by the vaccine occurred.

The specimen comprised PBMCs, sampled from a glioma patient whose treatment included an IDH1 peptide vaccine. The chain combines TRBV7-2 with TRBJ1-4; 8 bases align to TRBD1. The receptor comes from a man aged 40-49 years with glioma. The CDR3 sequence: CASSLEDREGEKLFF. The CDR3 region has the DNA TGTGCCAGCAGCTTAGAGGACAGGGAGGGCGAAAAACTGTTTTTT.